These 9 T cell receptor beta chains share one sample of origin, sequenced in a study of cytomegalovirus exposure and HLA in healthy donors. The PCR used 60 Vbeta and 13 Jbeta primers. Measured with immunoSEQ multiplex PCR; TCRdb has only the in-frame clones, and not every one. The repertoire holds roughly 120,000 clones, with approximately 80% as singletons. Sequencing was performed on PBMCs. The source of these receptors is a man aged 35-49 years in good health and CMV-seronegative.

The chain uses TRBV9 and TRBJ2-2, with 14 bases that match TRBD2. Germline loops: CDR1 SGDLS, CDR2 YYNGEE. The CDR3 loop spans 18 amino acids. Trimming removed 4 bases from V and 5 bases from J; junction bases left unmatched: 10. The CDR3 sequence is CASSTHGLAGGRTGELFF. Written as DNA, the CDR3 is TGTGCCAGCAGCACCCACGGACTAGCGGGGGGCCGTACCGGGGAGCTGTTTTTT.

The chain couples TRBV7-2 to TRBJ1-3, with D unclear. The CDR3 spans 17 residues. Per the germline V gene, CDR1 is SGHTA and CDR2 is FQGNSA. The V and J ends lost 1 base and 4 bases respectively, with 17 bases between them. This chain's CDR3 is CASSLVGTLKAGNTIYF. The CDR3 DNA reads as TGTGCCAGCAGCTTAGTGGGTACACTAAAAGCCGGAAACACCATATATTTT. The full variable domain, rest sourced from reference TRBV7-2 and TRBJ1-3, is GAGVSQSPSNKVTEKGKDVELRCDPISGHTALYWYRQSLGQGLEFLIYFQGNSAPDKSGLPSDRFSAERTGGSVSTLTIQRTQQEDSAVYLCASSLVGTLKAGNTIYFGEGSWLTVV.

The chain carries TRBV27 and TRBJ1-5; D is ambiguous. Trimming took 3 bases from V and 0 from J, leaving 6 bases between them. Germline values: CDR1 MNHEY, CDR2 SMNVEV (reference sequence). The CDR3 is made up of 14 amino acids. Here the CDR3 reads CASSLHTSNQPQHF. Written as DNA, the CDR3 is TGTGCCAGCAGTTTGCACACTAGCAATCAGCCCCAGCATTTT.

This chain's CDR3 is CASSVVGDRGDGYTF. CDR3 coding DNA: TGTGCCAGCAGCGTAGTGGGGGACAGGGGGGACGGCTACACCTTC. The chain is built from TRBV9 and TRBJ1-2, with 11 bases aligning to TRBD1. Germline V gene data show CDR1 as SGDLS and CDR2 as YYNGEE. V lost 0 bases, J lost 8 bases, and 6 bases stayed unmatched. The CDR3 runs to 15 residues.

The rearrangement uses TRBV7-3 and TRBJ2-5; maybe TRBD2 (5 bases). V dropped 5 bases and J dropped 4 bases, with 17 bases sitting between them. The CDR3 is 15 residues long. Germline V lookup: CDR1 SGHTA, CDR2 FQGTGA. The CDR3 region is CASSPNRGTGETQYF. The CDR3 DNA reads as TGTGCCAGCAGCCCAAACCGGGGTACGGGAGAGACCCAGTACTTC.

This clone came up once. This chain joins TRBV4-3 and TRBJ1-1; 7 bases map to TRBD1. CDR3 length equals 17 residues. The V and J ends lost 5 bases and 0 bases, in that order; junction bases with no gene match: 12. Germline V gives CDR1 LGHNA, CDR2 YSLEER. Here the CDR3 DNA reads TGCGCCAGCAGCGGAGCAGGGGGTTCCTCCATGAACACTGAAGCTTTCTTT. This codes for CASSGAGGSSMNTEAFF.

In its sample, this clone was seen once. The chain is built from TRBV7-2 and TRBJ1-1; D remains ambiguous. The CDR3 spans 14 residues. Between the trimmed V and J ends, which lost 1 base and 1 base, there was a span of 7 bases. Germline loops: CDR1 SGHTA, CDR2 FQGNSA. The CDR3 here is CASSLVVANTEAFF. DNA of the CDR3: TGTGCCAGCAGCTTAGTTGTGGCGAACACTGAAGCTTTCTTT.

This clone appeared a few times. V and J are TRBV6-1 and TRBJ2-3, with no clear D. Germline V gives CDR1 MNHNS, CDR2 SASEGT. The V and J ends lost 2 bases and 2 bases respectively, with 2 bases between them. The CDR3 has 12 amino acids. In DNA, the CDR3 is TGTGCCAGCAGTGAATACACAGATACGCAGTATTTT. Amino acid sequence: CASSEYTDTQYF.

This clone was detected once. The chain carries TRBV4-2 and TRBJ1-2, with a possible D match to TRBD1 (6 bases). Looked up from germline, CDR1 is LGHNA and CDR2 is YNFKEQ. The CDR3 totals 15 residues. V lost 1 base and J lost 4, with 13 bases in between. CDR3 region: CASSQVTGQGYGYTF. CDR3 bases: TGTGCCAGCAGCCAAGTTACAGGGCAGGGCTATGGCTACACCTTC.